Each of the 14 T cell receptor beta chains below was sequenced from the same sample in a study of T-cell memory formation after mild COVID-19. TCRdb re-called the 5' RACE reads through MiXCR, storing one row per CDR3 protein. The sample carries around 500,000 distinct CDR3 sequences, roughly 18% recorded once. The specimen sequenced was PBMCs or a T cell subset sorted from them (not recorded which). These receptor sequences come from an adult woman who had mild COVID-19 (a few samples of this study predate the infection). Cell type and time point are not known.

The chain joins TRBV6-5 to TRBJ1-2; 8 bases line up with TRBD1. Per the germline V gene, CDR1 is MNHEY and CDR2 is SVGAGI. CDR3 length equals 16 residues. The trim removed 6 bases at V and 0 bases at J, leaving 9 bases unmatched. CDR3 in amino acids: CASRRGTGSTNYGYTF. The CDR3 nucleotides are TGTGCCAGCAGGAGGGGGACAGGATCGACTAACTATGGCTACACCTTC.

The rearrangement uses TRBV3-1 and TRBJ2-2; D is unclear. V was cut by 2 bases and J by 7 bases, with 2 bases left in between. CDR1 LGHDT and CDR2 YNNKEL come from the germline V gene (reference sequence). This CDR3 contains 11 residues. The CDR3 sequence is CASSQYGELFF. For the CDR3, the DNA is TGTGCCAGCAGCCAATACGGGGAGCTGTTTTTT. Variable domain in full (rest from reference TRBV3-1 and TRBJ2-2): DTAVSQTPKYLVTQMGNDKSIKCEQNLGHDTMYWYKQDSKKFLKIMFSYNNKELIINETVPNRFSPKSPDKAHLNLHINSLELGDSAVYFCASSQYGELFFGEGSRLTVL.

In its sample, this clonotype was seen a few times. This CDR3 is CAGQGASNTEAFF. For the CDR3, the DNA is TGTGCCGGACAGGGGGCGTCGAACACTGAAGCTTTCTTT. This chain links TRBV10-3 with TRBJ1-1; 11 positions agree with TRBD1. Germline V lookup: CDR1 ENHRY, CDR2 SYGVKD. After removal of 11 bases from V and 1 base from J, the junction contained 3 bases not matched to a gene. The CDR3 contains 13 residues.

As to this clonotype: Sequence at one end of the junction differs from germline and may be a read error. V is TRBV7-9 and J is TRBJ1-2, with unresolved D. Germline CDR1 is SEHNR and CDR2 is FQNEAQ (reference sequence). The CDR3 runs to 15 residues. The CDR3 sequence is CASSLATATNYGYTF. The CDR3 region has the DNA TGTGCCAGCAGCCTAGCAACGGCCACTAACTATGGCTACACCTTC.

This clonotype has only a few counts. V gene TRBV7-2 combines with J gene TRBJ2-7; the match to TRBD2 covers 8 bases. After removal of 8 bases from V and 4 bases from J, the junction contained 7 bases not matched to a gene. This CDR3 comprises 13 residues. Germline assignment: CDR1 SGHTA and CDR2 FQGNSA. As DNA, the CDR3 is TGTGCCAGCGCGAAGCGGGGGATATACGAGCAGTACTTC. As protein: CASAKRGIYEQYF.

The rearrangement joins TRBV7-3 to TRBJ2-5; D not certain. Germline V gives CDR1 SGHTA, CDR2 FQGTGA. V lost 5 bases to trimming and J lost 4 bases, with 11 bases between them. The CDR3 is 13 residues long. The CDR3 reads CASSPSQRETQYF. In nucleotides, the CDR3 is TGTGCCAGCAGCCCCAGCCAACGAGAGACCCAGTACTTC.

In its sample, this clonotype was seen many times. V usage is TRBV12-3 or TRBV12-4 and J usage is TRBJ2-1; 15 nucleotides agree with TRBD2. This CDR3 is built from 17 residues. With V trimmed by 5 bases and J by 6 bases, 8 bases remained unmatched. The CDR3 sequence is CASSVGTSGRIGNEQFF. In DNA, the CDR3 is TGTGCCAGCAGTGTCGGGACTAGCGGGAGGATTGGCAATGAGCAGTTCTTC.

This clonotype was seen at least ten times. This chain connects TRBV5-1 to TRBJ2-7, with D unresolved. V lost 4 bases to trimming and J lost 1 base, with 9 bases between them. CDR1 and CDR2 (germline): SGHRS, YFSETQ. This CDR3 contains 13 residues. The CDR3 DNA follows: TGCGCCAGCAGCACAGACGGATCCTACGAGCAGTACTTC. Translated: CASSTDGSYEQYF. The full variable domain, completed using reference TRBV5-1 and TRBJ2-7, is KAGVTQTPRYLIKTRGQQVTLSCSPISGHRSVSWYQQTPGQGLQFLFEYFSETQRNKGNFPGRFSGRQFSNSRSEMNVSTLELGDSALYLCASSTDGSYEQYFGPGTRLTVT.

This sequence joins TRBV14 and TRBJ1-1; D perhaps matches TRBD1 (5 bases). V shed 4 bases and J shed 2 bases, with 11 bases lying between them. Germline CDR1 is SGHDN and CDR2 is FVKESK. The CDR3 contains 14 residues. The CDR3 bases are TGTGCCAGCAGCCCCAGGGTTTCTAACACTGAAGCTTTCTTT. It codes for CASSPRVSNTEAFF.

The chain uses TRBV4-1 and TRBJ1-3; D not resolved. In germline, CDR1 is MGHRA, CDR2 YSYEKL. The CDR3 spans 15 residues. The ends were cut back, 0 bases at V and 0 bases at J, with 6 bases in the middle. CDR3 region: CASSQEASSGNTIYF. For the CDR3, the DNA is TGCGCCAGCAGCCAAGAGGCGAGCTCTGGAAACACCATATATTTT.

The chain links TRBV20-1 to TRBJ2-3; D gene ambiguous. This CDR3 contains 13 residues. V shed 6 bases and J shed 8 bases, with 18 bases lying between them. The V gene's germline CDR1 is DFQATT and CDR2 SNEGSKA (reference sequence). The CDR3 spells CSASLGSPATQYF. For the CDR3, the DNA is TGCAGTGCGTCCCTAGGGTCCCCAGCTACGCAGTATTTT.

This chain uses TRBV30 with TRBJ2-2; D gene uncertain. The germline V gene encodes CDR1 GTSNPN and CDR2 SVGIG (reference sequence). The CDR3 sequence is 11 residues long. Trimming took off 0 bases at V and 7 bases at J, with 3 bases between the two ends. This chain's CDR3 is CAWSVVGELFF. CDR3 DNA sequence: TGTGCCTGGAGTGTGGTCGGGGAGCTGTTTTTT.

To note about this clonotype: Its ends do not fully match the called genes, so a read error is possible. V gene TRBV6-5 combines with J gene TRBJ2-5, with 9 positions matching TRBD1. Per germline, CDR1 MNHEY and CDR2 SVGAGI. The CDR3 extends over 12 amino acids. The CDR3 DNA reads TGTGCCAGCAGTTCCTCGACAGGGGGAAATAACTTC. It translates to CASSSSTGGNNF.

The chain is built from TRBV6-5 and TRBJ1-5, with D possibly being TRBD1 (5 bases). This CDR3 has 17 amino acids. Germline-derived CDR1 and CDR2 are MNHEY and SVGAGI. Trimming removed 2 bases from V and 3 bases from J, with 17 bases in between. CDR3 bases: TGTGCCAGCAGTTACGTCGGGGCAGGTCTTTACAATCAGCCCCAGCATTTT. This encodes CASSYVGAGLYNQPQHF.